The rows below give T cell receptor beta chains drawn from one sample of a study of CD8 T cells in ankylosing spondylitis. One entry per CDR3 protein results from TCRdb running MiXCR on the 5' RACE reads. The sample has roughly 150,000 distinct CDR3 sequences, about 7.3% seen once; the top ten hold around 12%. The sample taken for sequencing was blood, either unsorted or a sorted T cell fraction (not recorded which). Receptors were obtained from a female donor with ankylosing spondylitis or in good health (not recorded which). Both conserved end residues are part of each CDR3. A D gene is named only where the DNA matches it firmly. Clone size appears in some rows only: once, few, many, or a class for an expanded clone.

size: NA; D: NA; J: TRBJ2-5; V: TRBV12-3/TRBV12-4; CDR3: CASSLSDIGRQETQYF; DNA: TGTGCCAGCAGTTTGAGTGATATCGGCCGACAAGAGACCCAGTACTTC
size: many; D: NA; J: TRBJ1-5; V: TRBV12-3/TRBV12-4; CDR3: CASSRRQASNQPQHF; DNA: TGTGCCAGCAGCAGACGACAGGCTAGCAATCAGCCCCAGCATTTT
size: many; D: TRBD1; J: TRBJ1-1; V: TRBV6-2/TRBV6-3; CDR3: CASSYSRTGSWRNTEAFF; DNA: TGTGCCAGCAGTTACTCGAGGACAGGGAGCTGGAGGAACACTGAAGCTTTCTTT
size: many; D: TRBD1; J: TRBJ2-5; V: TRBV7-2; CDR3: CASSLVTGETQYF; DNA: TGTGCCAGCAGCTTAGTGACAGGGGAGACCCAGTACTTC
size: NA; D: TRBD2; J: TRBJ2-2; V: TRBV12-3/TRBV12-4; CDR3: CASTPPGLANTGELFF; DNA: TGTGCCAGCACTCCTCCCGGACTAGCGAACACCGGGGAGCTGTTTTTT
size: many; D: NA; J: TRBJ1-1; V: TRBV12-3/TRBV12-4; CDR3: CASSFGGGRTEAFF; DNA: TGTGCCAGCAGTTTTGGGGGTGGTCGGACTGAAGCTTTCTTT
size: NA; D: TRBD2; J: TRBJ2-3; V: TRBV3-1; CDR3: CASSQDARGLAGITQYF; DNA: TGTGCCAGCAGCCAAGATGCGCGGGGACTAGCGGGCATAACGCAGTATTTT
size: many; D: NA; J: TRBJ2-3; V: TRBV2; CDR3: CASSESQGIDTQYF; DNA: TGTGCCAGCAGTGAAAGTCAGGGGATAGATACGCAGTATTTT
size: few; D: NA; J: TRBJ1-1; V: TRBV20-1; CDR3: CSAREGGSGNTEAFF; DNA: TGCAGTGCTAGAGAGGGGGGGTCTGGGAACACTGAAGCTTTCTTT
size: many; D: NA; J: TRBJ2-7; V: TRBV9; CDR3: CASSPGQISYEQYF; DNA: TGTGCCAGCAGCCCTGGACAGATCTCCTACGAGCAGTACTTC
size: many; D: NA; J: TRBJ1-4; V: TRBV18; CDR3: CASSTGNNEKLFF; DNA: TGTGCCAGCTCAACAGGGAATAATGAAAAACTGTTTTTT
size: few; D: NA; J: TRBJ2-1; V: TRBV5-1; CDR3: CASSLAPYGEQFF; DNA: TGCGCCAGCAGCTTGGCTCCCTATGGGGAGCAGTTCTTC